These 23 T cell receptor beta chains came from one sample sequenced in a study of blood T cells in healthy people across ages. Using a J-beta primer mix together with a sample-barcoded 5' primer, a second PCR was run for roughly 7 to 12 cycles. TCRdb reanalysed the 5' RACE reads using MiXCR and keeps one entry per CDR3 protein. The sample has about 680,000 distinct CDR3 sequences, 49% seen once. The sample consisted of blood. Every receptor here comes from a woman aged 60-75 years in good health.

This clonotype was seen more than once but under ten times. The chain uses TRBV29-1 and TRBJ2-7; TRBD1 aligns across 10 bases. V dropped 3 bases and J dropped 6; count of bases not matched to a gene: 8. CDR3 size: 14 residues. Germline lookup yields CDR1 SQVTM and CDR2 ANQGSEA. The CDR3, as DNA: TGCAGCGTTGATGTGGGACAGGGGTTCGGCGAGCAGTACTTC. This translates into CSVDVGQGFGEQYF.

This clonotype was seen a single time. At one of its ends the junction is not consistent with the germline gene, which may arise from a read error. The V call is TRBV4-1, the J call TRBJ1-2; no firm D call. CDR1 MGHRA and CDR2 YSYEKL come from the germline V gene. The CDR3 covers 16 residues. In DNA form, the CDR3 reads TGCGCCAGCAGTCCCTCGGGTCGGCGGGATAACTATGGCTGCACCTTC. It translates to CASSPSGRRDNYGCTF.

There are a few counts of this clonotype. The junction departs from germline at one end; a sequencing error may be responsible. V and J are TRBV14 and TRBJ2-1, with TRBD2 as a possible D gene (6 bases). The closer fit of TRBJ2-7 to the DNA end suggests the J call may be wrong. Germline loops: CDR1 SGHDN, CDR2 FVKESK. The CDR3 is made up of 17 amino acids. CDR3 region: CAGSRASSAGSYNEQYF. The CDR3 DNA reads TGTGCCGGCAGCCGGGCCTCCTCTGCGGGGTCCTACAATGAGCAGTACTTC.

This chain uses TRBV2 with TRBJ2-7; D assignment may be TRBD1 or TRBD2 (6 bases each). Germline CDR1 reads SNHLY; CDR2 reads FYNNEI. V was cut by 3 bases and J by 4 bases, with 16 bases left in between. This CDR3 has 15 amino acids. This chain's CDR3 is CASSDGGLRGYEQYF. CDR3 nucleotides: TGTGCCAGCAGTGACGGGGGCCTTAGAGGTTACGAGCAGTACTTC. The complete variable domain, with remaining parts taken from reference TRBV2 and TRBJ2-7, reads EPEVTQTPSHQVTQMGQEVILRCVPISNHLYFYWYRQILGQKVEFLVSFYNNEISEKSEIFDDQFSVERPDGSNFTLKIRSTKLEDSAMYFCASSDGGLRGYEQYFGPGTRLTVT.

The chain employs TRBV7-2 and TRBJ1-6, with D tentatively TRBD1 (6 bases). V lost 2 bases and J lost 7, with 9 bases in between. Germline-derived CDR1 and CDR2 are SGHTA and FQGNSA. The CDR3 runs 14 residues. The CDR3 loop is CASSLSGGNSPLHF. The CDR3 DNA follows: TGTGCCAGCAGCTTATCGGGGGGCAATTCACCCCTCCACTTT. Complete variable domain (other parts from reference TRBV7-2 and TRBJ1-6): GAGVSQSPSNKVTEKGKDVELRCDPISGHTALYWYRQSLGQGLEFLIYFQGNSAPDKSGLPSDRFSAERTGGSVSTLTIQRTQQEDSAVYLCASSLSGGNSPLHFGNGTRLTVT.

This clonotype was observed a handful of times. The rearrangement joins TRBV24-1 to TRBJ2-3, with TRBD2 matching over 7 bases. V lost 4 bases, J lost 4 bases, and 7 bases stayed unmatched. The CDR3 runs to 15 residues. The germline V gene encodes CDR1 KGHDR and CDR2 SFDVKD. CDR3 in DNA: TGTGCCACCAGTGAGACTAGCAGAAACTCAGATACGCAGTATTTT. This gives the protein CATSETSRNSDTQYF.

This chain joins TRBV20-1 and TRBJ2-7; D uncertain. CDR3 size: 13 residues. The V gene's germline CDR1 is DFQATT and CDR2 SNEGSKA (reference sequence). V was clipped by 3 bases and J by 0 bases, with 9 bases between them. Here the CDR3 DNA reads TGCAGTGCTAGGCGGAAAAGCTCCTACGAGCAGTACTTC. Encoded protein: CSARRKSSYEQYF.

This chain links TRBV6-1 with TRBJ2-3; TRBD1 aligns across 7 bases. The trim removed 6 bases at V and 2 bases at J, leaving 14 bases unmatched. This CDR3 region has 17 residues. CDR1 and CDR2 (germline): MNHNS, SASEGT. The CDR3: CASSPSLQGVNTDTQYF. In nucleotides, the CDR3 is TGTGCCAGCAGCCCCTCCCTGCAGGGGGTAAACACAGATACGCAGTATTTT.

The chain links TRBV20-1 to TRBJ2-1; the D gene is possibly TRBD1 (5 bases). Trimming removed 6 bases from V and 5 bases from J, with 20 bases in between. Germline-derived CDR1 and CDR2 are DFQATT and SNEGSKA (reference sequence). This CDR3 contains 15 residues. CDR3 sequence (DNA): TGCAGTGCCCGACAGCTTAGGGGCTTCGACAATGAGCAGTTCTTC. Its translation is CSARQLRGFDNEQFF.

The V and J genes are TRBV3-1 and TRBJ2-7; 8 bases map to TRBD1. The length of the CDR3 is 14 residues. Per germline, CDR1 LGHDT and CDR2 YNNKEL (reference sequence). J was trimmed by 5 bases and V by 1 base; bases with no gene match: 4. The CDR3 reads CASSQGTGPNEQYF. The CDR3 coding sequence is TGTGCCAGCAGCCAAGGGACAGGGCCTAACGAGCAGTACTTC.

The chain employs TRBV20-1 and TRBJ2-7; maybe TRBD1 (6 bases). CDR3 length: 14 residues. V shed 3 bases and J shed 0 bases, with 12 bases lying between them. The germline gives CDR1 DFQATT, CDR2 SNEGSKA (reference sequence). Here the CDR3 reads CSASNRASSYEQYF. As DNA, the CDR3 is TGCAGTGCTAGCAACAGGGCAAGCTCCTACGAGCAGTACTTC.

This clonotype appeared a few times. V is TRBV20-1 and J is TRBJ2-7; no firm D call. There are 15 residues in the CDR3. Germline V gene lookup returns CDR1 DFQATT and CDR2 SNEGSKA (reference sequence). With 0 bases removed from V and 3 bases from J, the gap between germline ends came to 15 bases. The CDR3 DNA reads as TGCAGTGCTAGAGATCGGAGAGTCTCAGGCTACGAGCAGTACTTC. Protein: CSARDRRVSGYEQYF.

This clonotype was counted only a few times. V gene TRBV20-1 combines with J gene TRBJ2-7, with TRBD2 as a possible D gene (5 bases). CDR1 and CDR2 from the germline V gene are DFQATT and SNEGSKA (reference sequence). V lost 0 bases and J 4 bases, leaving 16 bases between the germline ends. There are 15 residues in the CDR3. The CDR3 DNA reads as TGCAGTGCTAGAGACTGGGGTGGAGCGGATTACGAGCAGTACTTC. Translated, it gives CSARDWGGADYEQYF.

The chain recombines TRBV15 with TRBJ1-1; no definite D call. Germline V gene sequence: CDR1 LNHNV, CDR2 YYDKDF (reference sequence). CDR3 size: 15 residues. With 1 base removed from V and 4 bases from J, the gap between germline ends came to 13 bases. In DNA form, the CDR3 reads TGTGCCACCAGCAGAGTCGGGGTTTTGGCCACTGAAGCTTTCTTT. Amino acids: CATSRVGVLATEAFF.

This clonotype was seen a single time. The rearrangement joins TRBV20-1 to TRBJ2-7; no definite D call. CDR3 length: 13 amino acids. Trimming removed 5 bases at V and 3 bases at J, with 14 bases between. From germline, CDR1 is DFQATT and CDR2 SNEGSKA (reference sequence). The CDR3 nucleotides are TGCAGTGCTCCGTCCCCAACGCTCTACGAGCAGTACTTC. This gives the protein CSAPSPTLYEQYF.

V and J are TRBV20-1 and TRBJ1-4; TRBD1 matches 9 bases. The CDR3 extends over 16 amino acids. V lost 5 bases and J lost 8; bases outside the gene matches: 15. The germline gives CDR1 DFQATT, CDR2 SNEGSKA (reference sequence). The CDR3 sequence is CSASSTGGGFSEKLFF. The CDR3 coding sequence is TGCAGTGCTTCCTCGACAGGGGGAGGGTTTAGCGAAAAACTGTTTTTT.

Points on this clonotype: The conserved final phenylalanine or tryptophan is absent from the CDR3, which likely points to a read error. The V and J genes are TRBV20-1 and TRBJ2-7; no definite D call. Per the germline V gene, CDR1 is DFQATT and CDR2 is SNEGSKA (reference sequence). The CDR3 is 14 amino acids. Trimming shortened V by 5 bases and J by 2 bases, and 16 bases separated the two germline ends. This chain's CDR3 is CSAELPLNPYEQYL. CDR3 in DNA: TGCAGTGCTGAACTACCACTGAACCCCTACGAGCAGTACTTA.

CDR3 residues: CASSLGEVGRHQETQYF. The CDR3 DNA follows: TGTGCCAGCAGCTTAGGGGAGGTTGGCAGACACCAAGAGACCCAGTACTTC. The chain has TRBV11-3 and TRBJ2-5, with D possibly being TRBD2 (6 bases). This CDR3 is built from 17 residues. Trimming left V 1 base short and J 0 bases short, with 15 bases between. Germline CDR1 and CDR2: SGHNT and YENEEA.

In this sample, this clonotype turned up a few times. The rearrangement uses TRBV6-5 and TRBJ1-5; possibly TRBD1 for D (5 bases). V lost 4 bases and J lost 7, with 14 bases in between. The V gene's germline CDR1 is MNHEY and CDR2 SVGAGI. The length of the CDR3 is 14 residues. CDR3 nucleotides: TGTGCCAGCAGTTCGAGGGCAGGGACCCAGCCCCAGCATTTT. It codes for CASSSRAGTQPQHF.

The V call is TRBV12-3 or TRBV12-4, the J call TRBJ2-1; TRBD2 aligns across 10 bases. The CDR3 is made up of 15 amino acids. V was clipped by 6 bases and J by 8 bases; unmatched bases: 10. This CDR3 is CASRELAGSHDEQFF. CDR3 bases: TGTGCCAGCAGAGAACTAGCGGGGAGTCACGATGAGCAGTTCTTC.

The chain joins TRBV6-1 to TRBJ2-2; TRBD1 matches 7 bases. Trimming at V came to 8 bases and at J to 13 bases, leaving 16 bases not matched to a gene. This CDR3 region has 14 residues. Germline V gene data show CDR1 as MNHNS and CDR2 as SASEGT. In DNA form, the CDR3 reads TGTGCCAGCTTGAATAGGGGACAGTTGAGCGTGCTGTTTTTT. As protein: CASLNRGQLSVLFF.

The table lists this clonotype with a few counts. CDR3: CSATDRGPSYEQYF. DNA of the CDR3: TGCAGTGCTACGGACAGGGGGCCGTCCTACGAGCAGTACTTC. J is TRBJ2-7 and V is TRBV20-1, with TRBD1 identical over 11 bases. The CDR3 spans 14 residues. Trimming at V came to 4 bases and at J to 1 base, leaving 3 bases not matched to a gene. The germline CDR1 and CDR2 sequences are DFQATT and SNEGSKA (reference sequence).

This clonotype was counted between two and nine times. The V call is TRBV20-1, the J call TRBJ2-6; no firm D call. The CDR3 runs 12 residues. Germline V gene sequence: CDR1 DFQATT, CDR2 SNEGSKA (reference sequence). V gave up 2 bases and J gave up 4 bases, with 3 bases separating them. CDR3 DNA sequence: TGCAGTGCTAGAATCGGGGCCAACGTCCTGACTTTC. It yields the protein CSARIGANVLTF.